The next 32 T cell receptor beta chains were all read from a single sample in a study of blood T cell repertoires in COVID-19. TCRdb's copy holds only in-frame clones and misses some; the assay was immunoSEQ multiplex PCR. The sample has 100,000 or so clones, roughly 80% seen once. Input material: peripheral blood. All receptors come from a man aged 70-80 years with active or convalescent COVID-19.

This clone has a single count. The rearrangement uses TRBV7-2 and TRBJ2-3; TRBD2 matches 13 bases. V trimming: 2 bases; J trimming: 6 bases; junction bases outside the gene matches: 5. CDR3 size: 16 residues. Per germline, CDR1 SGHTA and CDR2 FQGNSA. The CDR3 region is CASSLRLAGGLDTQYF. The CDR3 region has the DNA TGTGCCAGCAGCTTACGACTAGCGGGAGGCCTTGATACGCAGTATTTT.

V and J are TRBV18 and TRBJ2-2; D call uncertain. V gave up 2 bases and J gave up 3 bases, with 16 bases separating them. From germline, CDR1 is KGHSH and CDR2 LQKENI. The CDR3 is 17 amino acids. In DNA, the CDR3 is TGTGCCAGCTCACCAATTTGGCCCGAAGAGGACACCGGGGAGCTGTTTTTT. It specifies CASSPIWPEEDTGELFF. The variable domain in full, with the rest retrieved from reference TRBV18 and TRBJ2-2, is NAGVMQNPRHLVRRRGQEARLRCSPMKGHSHVYWYRQLPEEGLKFMVYLQKENIIDESGMPKERFSAEFPKEGPSILRIQQVVRGDSAAYFCASSPIWPEEDTGELFFGEGSRLTVL.

The rearrangement uses TRBV2 and TRBJ1-5, with D perhaps matching TRBD1 (6 bases). The ends were cut back, 8 bases at V and 5 bases at J, with 13 bases in the middle. This CDR3 contains 13 residues. The V gene's germline CDR1 is SNHLY and CDR2 FYNNEI. Written as DNA, the CDR3 is TGTGCCAGCGCTCGCAGGGGAGATCAGCCCCAGCATTTT. It translates to CASARRGDQPQHF.

V is TRBV18 and J is TRBJ2-5; D remains ambiguous. Germline V gene data show CDR1 as KGHSH and CDR2 as LQKENI. This CDR3 is 14 amino acids long. With 3 bases removed from V and 5 bases from J, the gap between germline ends came to 13 bases. CDR3 bases: TGTGCCAGCTCACCGGAGACGTCGGGTGAGACCCAGTACTTC. This encodes CASSPETSGETQYF.

This sequence joins TRBV9 and TRBJ1-2; D not resolved. The germline gives CDR1 SGDLS, CDR2 YYNGEE. The CDR3 spans 15 residues. V was shortened by 3 bases and J by 0 bases, with 12 bases between the two germline ends. Here the CDR3 reads CASSAQQFTNYGYTF. The DNA for the CDR3 is TGTGCCAGCAGCGCACAACAGTTCACTAACTATGGCTACACCTTC. Full variable domain (rest looked up from reference TRBV9 and TRBJ1-2): DSGVTQTPKHLITATGQRVTLRCSPRSGDLSVYWYQQSLDQGLQFLIQYYNGEERAKGNILERFSAQQFPDLHSELNLSSLELGDSALYFCASSAQQFTNYGYTFGSGTRLTVV.

This clone was counted a few times. J is TRBJ2-5 and V is TRBV29-1, with D unclear. This CDR3 has 13 amino acids. Germline V gives CDR1 SQVTM, CDR2 ANQGSEA. Trimming took 4 bases from V and 4 from J, leaving 13 bases between them. CDR3 loop: CSVGQVLGETQYF. DNA for the CDR3: TGCAGCGTTGGGCAGGTGCTGGGAGAGACCCAGTACTTC.

The V gene is TRBV19, the J gene TRBJ2-1; 8 bases line up with TRBD2. The V and J ends lost 0 bases and 1 base, in that order; junction bases with no gene match: 2. Germline values: CDR1 LNHDA, CDR2 SQIVND (reference sequence). This CDR3 is built from 16 residues. The CDR3, as DNA: TGTGCCAGTAGTATAGACCCGGGAGGGTCCTACAATGAGCAGTTCTTC. This codes for CASSIDPGGSYNEQFF.

The rearrangement uses TRBV7-9 and TRBJ1-1; TRBD1 is a possible D gene (5 bases). V shed 3 bases and J shed 3 bases, with 8 bases lying between them. CDR3 length: 13 residues. The germline CDR1 and CDR2 sequences are SEHNR and FQNEAQ (reference sequence). CDR3 residues: CASSFREDTEAFF. The CDR3 DNA reads TGTGCCAGCAGCTTCAGGGAGGACACTGAAGCTTTCTTT.

The rearrangement uses TRBV29-1 and TRBJ2-1, with 10 positions matching TRBD2. The CDR3 extends over 14 amino acids. Germline CDR1 reads SQVTM; CDR2 reads ANQGSEA. Trimming removed 7 bases from V and 6 bases from J; junction bases left unmatched: 9. The CDR3: CSAKAGGSVNEQFF. Here the CDR3 DNA reads TGCAGCGCGAAAGCGGGAGGGTCAGTCAATGAGCAGTTCTTC.

This clone was detected only once. The chain is built from TRBV7-3 and TRBJ2-2; D gene ambiguous. Germline loops: CDR1 SGHTA, CDR2 FQGTGA. The CDR3 sequence is 11 residues long. Deletions cut 6 bases from V and 5 bases from J, with 4 bases between. In DNA, the CDR3 is TGTGCCAGCAGTCTGACCGGGGAGCTGTTTTTT. The encoded protein is CASSLTGELFF.

J is TRBJ2-3 and V is TRBV7-2; D may be TRBD2 (6 bases). V was clipped by 5 bases and J by 7 bases, with 10 bases between them. The CDR3 extends over 12 amino acids. Per the germline V gene, CDR1 is SGHTA and CDR2 is FQGNSA. The CDR3 nucleotides read TGTGCCAGCAGCGCGGGACGAAATACGCAGTATTTT. It codes for CASSAGRNTQYF.

The rearrangement links TRBV4-1 to TRBJ1-5; D might be TRBD1 (5 bases). V was pared by 6 bases and J by 6 bases, with 15 bases between. There are 14 residues in the CDR3. Germline V gives CDR1 MGHRA, CDR2 YSYEKL. CDR3 sequence (DNA): TGCGCCAGCAGTCCTCAGGGAGGTCTTCAGCCCCAGCATTTT. The encoded protein is CASSPQGGLQPQHF.

This clone has a single count. J is TRBJ1-3 and V is TRBV5-5; tentative D call: TRBD1 (5 bases). This CDR3 spans 17 amino acids. The germline V gene has CDR1 SGHKS and CDR2 YYEKEE (reference sequence). Trimming took 4 bases from V and 0 from J, leaving 17 bases between them. The CDR3 loop reads CASSLGVGLSSGNTIYF. The CDR3 coding sequence is TGTGCCAGCAGCCTAGGGGTAGGGCTCTCCTCTGGAAACACCATATATTTT.

J is TRBJ2-1 and V is TRBV3-1 (or the pseudogene TRBV3-2); TRBD2 matches 8 bases. The germline gives CDR1 LGHDT, CDR2 YNNKEL (reference sequence). Trimming cost V 2 bases and J 6 bases; bases outside gene matches: 12. CDR3 length: 17 amino acids. The CDR3, as DNA: TGTGCCAGCAGCCAACCGTTCATCGGGACTAGAGGCAATGAGCAGTTCTTC. As protein: CASSQPFIGTRGNEQFF.

This chain links TRBV19 with TRBJ1-2, with D hard to call. The germline V gene has CDR1 LNHDA and CDR2 SQIVND (reference sequence). The CDR3 covers 14 residues. V was clipped by 7 bases and J by 4 bases, with 16 bases between them. CDR3 sequence reads: CASTQFRGPYGYTF. The DNA of the CDR3 is TGTGCCAGTACTCAGTTCAGAGGCCCCTATGGCTACACCTTC.

This clone has just one count. The J gene is TRBJ2-5, the V gene TRBV19; 12 bases fit TRBD2. With V trimmed by 10 bases and J by 2 bases, 20 bases remained unmatched. The germline V gene has CDR1 LNHDA and CDR2 SQIVND (reference sequence). The CDR3 contains 19 residues. CDR3 sequence reads: CATTKGTGPSGRGQETQYF. CDR3 nucleotide sequence: TGTGCCACTACTAAAGGGACAGGCCCTAGCGGGAGGGGTCAAGAGACCCAGTACTTC.

The V gene is TRBV27, the J gene TRBJ2-3; no reliable D call. The V gene's germline CDR1 is MNHEY and CDR2 SMNVEV (reference sequence). The CDR3 totals 13 residues. V was trimmed by 5 bases and J by 6 bases, leaving 12 bases between them. CDR3 region: CASSGFEEDTQYF. CDR3 DNA sequence: TGTGCCAGCAGTGGTTTCGAAGAGGATACGCAGTATTTT.

This clone was observed a single time. The chain is built from TRBV7-2 and TRBJ2-3; 14 positions match TRBD2. The CDR3 spans 16 residues. With 5 bases clipped from V and 5 bases from J, the junction kept 6 bases outside the gene matches. Germline loops: CDR1 SGHTA, CDR2 FQGNSA. This chain's CDR3 is CASSPTSGRAGDTQYF. Here the CDR3 DNA reads TGTGCCAGCAGCCCGACTAGCGGGAGGGCCGGAGATACGCAGTATTTT.

CDR3 loop: CASSVASLPHQPQHF. DNA for the CDR3: TGTGCCAGCAGCGTAGCATCACTCCCCCATCAGCCCCAGCATTTT. This chain connects TRBV9 to TRBJ1-5; D not certain. This CDR3 is 15 amino acids long. Germline V gives CDR1 SGDLS, CDR2 YYNGEE. V gave up 0 bases and J gave up 5 bases, with 12 bases separating them.

The V gene is TRBV19, the J gene TRBJ2-3; 8 bases match TRBD2. V was pared by 5 bases and J by 1 base, with 5 bases of the junction left unmatched. This CDR3 comprises 15 residues. Looked up from germline, CDR1 is LNHDA and CDR2 is SQIVND (reference sequence). CDR3 sequence reads: CASSGSGMRTDTQYF. The CDR3 nucleotides are TGTGCCAGTAGTGGTAGCGGGATGCGCACAGATACGCAGTATTTT.

This clone was found a few times. The chain recombines TRBV20-1 with TRBJ2-7; possible D gene TRBD2, 5 bases. The germline V gene has CDR1 DFQATT and CDR2 SNEGSKA (reference sequence). Trimming took 3 bases from V and 0 from J, leaving 12 bases between them. This CDR3 spans 14 amino acids. Here the CDR3 reads CSASPAVSSYEQYF. The CDR3 nucleotides read TGCAGTGCTAGTCCAGCGGTAAGCTCCTACGAGCAGTACTTC.

This clone was observed a single time. The CDR3: CSGIGGTGGGYTF. CDR3 DNA: TGCAGCGGGATAGGAGGGACAGGAGGTGGCTACACCTTC. This chain joins TRBV29-1 and TRBJ1-2; TRBD1 aligns across 8 bases. The V gene's germline CDR1 is SQVTM and CDR2 ANQGSEA. The CDR3 spans 13 residues. Losses at the gene ends were 7 bases for V and 7 bases for J; bases not matched to a gene: 11.

The chain joins TRBV11-2 to TRBJ1-4, with 10 bases fitting TRBD1. The V gene's germline CDR1 is SGHAT and CDR2 FQNNGV. V dropped 5 bases and J dropped 11; count of bases not matched to a gene: 11. This CDR3 has 15 residues. The CDR3 protein is CASSPHGTGVEKLFF. The CDR3 DNA sequence: TGTGCCAGCAGCCCCCACGGGACAGGGGTTGAGAAACTGTTTTTT.

The chain uses TRBV2 and TRBJ2-3; 9 bases fit TRBD2. Germline values: CDR1 SNHLY, CDR2 FYNNEI. Germline trimming cut 0 bases from V and 5 bases from J; bases unmatched to any gene: 9. The length of the CDR3 is 17 residues. The DNA of the CDR3 is TGTGCCAGCAGTGAAGCGCGGGGCGGGGGGGCCGGAGATACGCAGTATTTT. This encodes CASSEARGGGAGDTQYF.

The chain combines TRBV5-6 with TRBJ2-3, with D possibly matching TRBD2 (6 bases). Trimming removed 4 bases at V and 3 bases at J, with 15 bases between. The CDR3 runs to 15 residues. Looked up from germline, CDR1 is SGHDT and CDR2 is YYEEEE. The CDR3 DNA sequence: TGTGCCAGCAGCCTAGGGACTTCCGGGACAGATACGCAGTATTTT. This encodes CASSLGTSGTDTQYF.

The chain employs TRBV30 and TRBJ1-6; 11 bases are shared with TRBD1. V lost 4 bases to trimming and J lost 5 bases; unmatched junction nucleotides: 7. The CDR3 spans 16 residues. Per the germline V gene, CDR1 is GTSNPN and CDR2 is SVGIG (reference sequence). Written as DNA, the CDR3 is TGTGCCTGGAAGGACAGGGGGCGAATAAATAATTCACCCCTCCACTTT. It translates to CAWKDRGRINNSPLHF.

The CDR3 spells CSSSVRGSSYNEQFF. The CDR3, as DNA: TGCAGCTCCAGCGTTCGCGGGAGTTCCTACAATGAGCAGTTCTTC. The chain carries TRBV29-1 and TRBJ2-1, with TRBD2 matching 7 bases. Germline lookup yields CDR1 SQVTM and CDR2 ANQGSEA. Losses at the gene ends were 8 bases for V and 1 base for J; bases not matched to a gene: 11. This CDR3 has 15 amino acids.

J is TRBJ2-7 and V is TRBV27, with TRBD2 identical over 14 bases. Trimming at V came to 5 bases and at J to 3 bases, leaving 6 bases not matched to a gene. Germline loops: CDR1 MNHEY, CDR2 SMNVEV (reference sequence). This CDR3 is built from 16 residues. The DNA for the CDR3 is TGTGCCAGCAGTCCCCGGACTAGCGGGAGGCGCTACGAGCAGTACTTC. It encodes CASSPRTSGRRYEQYF.

The V gene is TRBV18, the J gene TRBJ2-3; TRBD1 aligns across 10 bases. The ends lost 4 bases at V and 2 bases at J; junction bases unmatched: 3. Germline CDR1 is KGHSH and CDR2 is LQKENI. The CDR3 runs to 15 residues. This chain's CDR3 is CASSQDRGVTDTQYF. CDR3 bases: TGTGCCAGCTCACAGGACAGGGGGGTCACAGATACGCAGTATTTT.

The gene calls are TRBV7-9 and TRBJ1-1; D is unresolved. Germline V gives CDR1 SEHNR, CDR2 FQNEAQ (reference sequence). Between the trimmed V and J ends, which lost 1 base and 1 base, there was a span of 7 bases. CDR3 length equals 14 residues. In DNA, the CDR3 is TGTGCCAGCAGCTTAGGAGGCGGGAACACTGAAGCTTTCTTT. It codes for CASSLGGGNTEAFF.

The V and J genes are TRBV6-4 and TRBJ2-3; D remains ambiguous. Per germline, CDR1 MRHNA and CDR2 SNTAGT. The CDR3 is 15 residues long. The V end lost 6 bases, the J end lost 1 base, and 14 bases lay between the germline ends. CDR3 in DNA: TGTGCCAGCAGCGAAAGCGTTTCGGGCACAGATACGCAGTATTTT. It is translated as CASSESVSGTDTQYF.

This chain joins TRBV28 and TRBJ1-5; 9 bases line up with TRBD1. V dropped 3 bases and J dropped 1; count of bases not matched to a gene: 7. Germline-derived CDR1 and CDR2 are MDHEN and SYDVKM. The CDR3 is 17 amino acids. CDR3 sequence: CASSFSRDRVSNQPQHF. CDR3 DNA sequence: TGTGCCAGCAGTTTTTCCCGGGACAGGGTAAGCAATCAGCCCCAGCATTTT.